This record concerns one T cell receptor beta chain sequence. In this sample, this clonotype turned up a few times. Its antigen is not yet known. Base quality data are lacking; no much larger clone is found one base away. The data stem from a study of T-cell reconstitution after alpha-beta-depleted transplantation in children (TCRdb year 2016). The study in broad terms: The study quantitatively tracked T-cell immune reconstitution after TCRalphabeta/CD19-depleted allogeneic hematopoietic cell transplantation in children using TCR repertoire profiling.

Receptors were amplified or captured by PCR. The sequencer listed for this sample is Illumina HiSeq 2500. TCR library preparation used molecular barcoding, with unique molecular identifiers applied to normalize quantification of the TCRbeta repertoire. Starting from the raw public reads, TCRdb applied fastp trimming at Q25, assembled clones with MiXCR and retained in-frame beta chains. Each CDR3 protein gets just one entry, which takes the most common genes and DNA from the rows behind it. For this sample there are 200,000 to 250,000 distinct CDR3 sequences; about 9.5% appear just once. The top ten clones comprise 5% to 7% of the sample. Including the terminal cysteine and phenylalanine, the CDR3 comprises 14 residues. Just CDR3 DNA is preserved here, 42 bases in frame from base 1. V lost 3 bases and J lost 7 bases; the stretch between them is 15 bases long.

The material sequenced was PBMCs from the stem cell graft donor, taken from the stem cell graft. This receptor was obtained from a human donor who donated a stem cell graft to a child with acute lymphoblastic leukemia. Recombination linked TRBV12-3 or TRBV12-4 to TRBJ1-2; matching of 5 bases hints at TRBD1 as the D gene. The nucleotide sequence is given as TGTGCCAGCAGTTTTCCGGGACCCTCTTCTGGCTACACCTTC. Its coded protein is CASSFPGPSSGYTF.